What follows are 2 T cell receptor beta chains derived from one specimen sequenced in a study of blood T cell repertoires in COVID-19. Sequenced by immunoSEQ multiplex PCR; TCRdb stores in-frame clones only, minus some. The sample includes more than 300,000 clones, under 90% of them seen just once. Material for sequencing was PBMCs or T cells enriched from blood (not recorded which). The receptors come from a woman aged 18-35 years who had recovered from COVID-19.

J is TRBJ2-5 and V is TRBV5-1; 12 positions match TRBD1. From germline, CDR1 is SGHRS and CDR2 YFSETQ. V shed 5 bases and J 5 bases; nucleotides not matched to a gene: 16. This CDR3 contains 18 residues. CDR3 amino acids: CASRGTGGEGPIGETQYF. The CDR3 DNA reads TGCGCCAGCAGGGGGACAGGGGGCGAGGGGCCCATTGGGGAGACCCAGTACTTC.

The chain's CDR3 is CASSLFLTSGEGETQYF. In DNA form, the CDR3 reads TGCGCCAGCAGCTTATTTCTGACTAGCGGGGAAGGTGAGACCCAGTACTTC. This chain connects TRBV5-1 to TRBJ2-5, with TRBD2 matching 11 bases. The V gene end was trimmed by 2 bases and the J gene end by 5 bases; junction bases not matched to a gene: 11. This CDR3 is built from 17 residues. Looked up from germline, CDR1 is SGHRS and CDR2 is YFSETQ.